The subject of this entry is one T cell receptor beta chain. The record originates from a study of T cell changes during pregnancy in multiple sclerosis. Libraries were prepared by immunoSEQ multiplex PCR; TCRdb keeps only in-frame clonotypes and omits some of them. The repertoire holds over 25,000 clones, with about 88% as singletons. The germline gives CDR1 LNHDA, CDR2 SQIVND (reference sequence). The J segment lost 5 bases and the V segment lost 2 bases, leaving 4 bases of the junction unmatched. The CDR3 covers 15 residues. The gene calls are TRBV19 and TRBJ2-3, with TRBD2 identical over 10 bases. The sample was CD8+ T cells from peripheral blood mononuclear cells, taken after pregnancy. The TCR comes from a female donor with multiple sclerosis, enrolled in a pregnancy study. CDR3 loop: CASSISGRAVDTQYF. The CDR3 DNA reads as TGTGCCAGTAGTATAAGCGGGAGGGCCGTAGATACGCAGTATTTT.